The 32 T cell receptor beta chains reported below all come from one sample, sequenced in a study of blood T cell repertoires in COVID-19. The protocol was immunoSEQ multiplex PCR, while the TCRdb copy is restricted to in-frame clones and leaves out a portion. Counted here are some 370,000 clones, approximately 89% occurring once; the ten biggest clones make up about 10%. The specimen sequenced was peripheral blood. These receptors originate from a woman in her twenties or thirties with COVID-19, enrolled during active disease.

V gene TRBV6-5 combines with J gene TRBJ2-3; maybe TRBD2 (6 bases). This CDR3 is built from 14 residues. Germline V gene lookup returns CDR1 MNHEY and CDR2 SVGAGI. Trimming shortened V by 0 bases and J by 6 bases, and 10 bases separated the two germline ends. CDR3 protein: CASSYSTEGDTQYF. The CDR3 DNA reads as TGTGCCAGCAGTTACTCGACGGAGGGCGATACGCAGTATTTT.

The V call is TRBV7-9, the J call TRBJ2-1, with 12 bases that match TRBD2. Germline-derived CDR1 and CDR2 are SEHNR and FQNEAQ (reference sequence). The CDR3 loop spans 14 amino acids. Germline trimming cut 7 bases from V and 5 bases from J; bases unmatched to any gene: 3. The CDR3 here is CASTPSGGDNEQFF. Written as DNA, the CDR3 is TGTGCCAGCACACCTAGCGGGGGGGACAATGAGCAGTTCTTC.

The CDR3 spells CASSPTVAPASEQYF. The CDR3 bases are TGCGCCAGCAGCCCGACTGTGGCCCCAGCTAGCGAGCAGTACTTC. The V call is TRBV4-1, the J call TRBJ2-7; no definite D call. Germline V lookup: CDR1 MGHRA, CDR2 YSYEKL. Trimming shortened V by 4 bases and J by 6 bases, and 19 bases separated the two germline ends. The CDR3 runs 15 residues.

V usage is TRBV28 and J usage is TRBJ1-1, with 7 bases aligning to TRBD1. J was trimmed by 1 base and V by 4 bases; bases with no gene match: 6. Germline CDR1 and CDR2: MDHEN and SYDVKM. This CDR3 is 15 amino acids long. CDR3 protein: CASSSRTGQNTEAFF. The CDR3 DNA is TGTGCCAGCAGTTCCCGGACAGGCCAGAACACTGAAGCTTTCTTT.

This chain uses TRBV19 with TRBJ1-1; 7 positions agree with TRBD1. The CDR3 runs to 14 residues. From germline, CDR1 is LNHDA and CDR2 SQIVND (reference sequence). With V trimmed by 6 bases and J by 4 bases, 8 bases remained unmatched. This CDR3 reads CASRMTGLGTEAFF. CDR3 DNA: TGTGCCAGTAGAATGACAGGGTTGGGCACTGAAGCTTTCTTT. Using reference TRBV19 and TRBJ1-1 for the parts outside the CDR3, the full variable domain is DGGITQSPKYLFRKEGQNVTLSCEQNLNHDAMYWYRQDPGQGLRLIYYSQIVNDFQKGDIAEGYSVSREKKESFPLTVTSAQKNPTAFYLCASRMTGLGTEAFFGQGTRLTVV.

This rearrangement joins TRBV6-1 to TRBJ1-4; no definite D call. Germline CDR1 reads MNHNS; CDR2 reads SASEGT. V was cut by 2 bases and J by 14 bases, with 15 bases left in between. The CDR3 runs to 13 residues. The CDR3 nucleotides are TGTGCCAGCAGTGAAAGGCGGGAGGTGAGGCTGTTTTTT. This gives the protein CASSERREVRLFF.

The rearrangement uses TRBV7-8 and TRBJ1-5, with TRBD1 as a possible D gene (5 bases). CDR3 size: 15 residues. Germline assignment: CDR1 SGHVS and CDR2 FQNEAQ. V was pared by 3 bases and J by 2 bases, with 11 bases between. The CDR3 nucleotides are TGTGCCAGCAGCTTTGGAACAGGCCGCAATCAGCCCCAGCATTTT. Amino acids: CASSFGTGRNQPQHF. Combining the CDR3 with reference TRBV7-8 and TRBJ1-5 gives the whole variable domain GAGVSQSPRYKVAKRGQDVALRCDPISGHVSLFWYQQALGQGPEFLTYFQNEAQLDKSGLPSDRFFAERPEGSVSTLKIQRTQQEDSAVYLCASSFGTGRNQPQHFGDGTRLSIL.

This clone was counted a few times. The gene calls are TRBV30 and TRBJ1-5; 7 bases agree with TRBD1. CDR3 length: 14 amino acids. V lost 3 bases and J lost 2; bases outside the gene matches: 4. The V gene's germline CDR1 is GTSNPN and CDR2 SVGIG (reference sequence). CDR3 protein: CAWRGQGGNQPQHF. CDR3 in DNA: TGTGCCTGGAGAGGTCAGGGGGGCAATCAGCCCCAGCATTTT.

The chain's CDR3 is CASSPRSGGQETQYF. CDR3 nucleotides: TGTGCCAGCAGCCCAAGGTCGGGGGGCCAAGAGACCCAGTACTTC. The genes are TRBV7-2 and TRBJ2-5; TRBD2 aligns across 7 bases. Germline CDR1 SGHTA, CDR2 FQGNSA. The CDR3 consists of 15 residues. V lost 5 bases, J lost 1 base, and 7 bases stayed unmatched.

The chain couples TRBV12-3 or TRBV12-4 to TRBJ1-1; no clear D gene. The CDR3 consists of 13 residues. Trimming shortened V by 5 bases and J by 5 bases, and 12 bases separated the two germline ends. The CDR3 DNA reads as TGTGCCAGCAGTCCCGCACTGCGGACTGAAGCTTTCTTT. This gives the protein CASSPALRTEAFF.

The chain couples TRBV18 to TRBJ1-3; no firm D call. Germline values: CDR1 KGHSH, CDR2 LQKENI. There are 14 residues in the CDR3. V shed 1 base and J shed 4 bases, with 8 bases lying between them. Here the CDR3 DNA reads TGTGCCAGCTCACCACGCCCACAAGGAAACACCATATATTTT. This gives the protein CASSPRPQGNTIYF.

CDR3 region: CASSRGQTDEQYF. The CDR3 DNA reads TGTGCCAGCAGCCGCGGACAGACAGATGAGCAGTACTTC. The chain links TRBV3-1 (or the pseudogene TRBV3-2) to TRBJ2-7, with a possible D match to TRBD1 (6 bases). Trimming removed 4 bases from V and 7 bases from J, with 14 bases in between. The CDR3 spans 13 residues. Germline V gene data show CDR1 as LGHDT and CDR2 as YNNKEL (reference sequence).

In DNA form, the CDR3 reads TGTGCCAGCAGTGGAGGACTAGCGGAAGAGACCCAGTACTTC. Amino acids: CASSGGLAEETQYF. The chain joins TRBV2 to TRBJ2-5; 10 bases are a match to TRBD2. The ends lost 4 bases at V and 3 bases at J; junction bases unmatched: 2. This CDR3 has 14 residues. The germline gives CDR1 SNHLY, CDR2 FYNNEI.

This chain joins TRBV5-1 and TRBJ2-1; possible D gene TRBD2, 6 bases. V gave up 0 bases and J gave up 10 bases, with 8 bases separating them. The germline V gene encodes CDR1 SGHRS and CDR2 YFSETQ. This CDR3 has 12 amino acids. DNA for the CDR3: TGCGCCAGCAGCTTGGTAGGAGGGGAGCAGTTCTTC. This encodes CASSLVGGEQFF.

In this sample, this clone turned up once. This chain connects TRBV4-3 to TRBJ2-1; unclear D gene. Germline V CDR1 and CDR2: LGHNA, YSLEER. The CDR3 contains 13 residues. The V gene lost 0 bases and the J gene lost 8 bases, with 8 bases spanning the gap. The DNA of the CDR3 is TGCGCCAGCAGCCAAGACCACTTAGATGAGCAGTTCTTC. This translates into CASSQDHLDEQFF.

This chain connects TRBV25-1 to TRBJ1-6; D may be TRBD1 (6 bases). V gave up 2 bases and J gave up 4 bases, with 12 bases separating them. The germline CDR1 and CDR2 sequences are MGHDK and SYGVNS. This CDR3 has 16 residues. Written as DNA, the CDR3 is TGTGCCAGCAGTGAAATCACCGGACAGTATAATTCACCCCTCCACTTT. Protein: CASSEITGQYNSPLHF. Drawing the rest from reference TRBV25-1 and TRBJ1-6, the complete variable domain is EADIYQTPRYLVIGTGKKITLECSQTMGHDKMYWYQQDPGMELHLIHYSYGVNSTEKGDLSSESTVSRIRTEHFPLTLESARPSHTSQYLCASSEITGQYNSPLHFGNGTRLTVT.

The chain combines TRBV15 with TRBJ2-3; possibly TRBD1 for D (5 bases). The germline V gene encodes CDR1 LNHNV and CDR2 YYDKDF (reference sequence). With 5 bases removed from V and 3 bases from J, the gap between germline ends came to 9 bases. The CDR3 is 13 amino acids. The CDR3 loop is CATSDDRTDTQYF. DNA of the CDR3: TGTGCCACCAGCGATGACAGAACAGATACGCAGTATTTT.

This rearrangement joins TRBV29-1 to TRBJ1-2; 7 bases map to TRBD1. CDR3 length: 15 residues. Looked up from germline, CDR1 is SQVTM and CDR2 is ANQGSEA. The V segment lost 4 bases and the J segment 4 bases; nucleotides outside the gene matches: 12. The CDR3 bases are TGCAGCGTTGGGGCCAAGACAGGGTATCTCTATGGCTACACCTTC. It codes for CSVGAKTGYLYGYTF.

The chain links TRBV7-8 to TRBJ1-5; the match to TRBD1 covers 11 bases. Trimming at V came to 0 bases and at J to 4 bases, leaving 2 bases not matched to a gene. CDR3 size: 16 residues. Germline assignment: CDR1 SGHVS and CDR2 FQNEAQ. Here the CDR3 reads CASSLARDRGNQPQHF. The CDR3 DNA reads TGTGCCAGCAGCTTAGCCAGGGACAGGGGGAATCAGCCCCAGCATTTT. Full variable domain (remainder filled in from reference TRBV7-8 and TRBJ1-5): GAGVSQSPRYKVAKRGQDVALRCDPISGHVSLFWYQQALGQGPEFLTYFQNEAQLDKSGLPSDRFFAERPEGSVSTLKIQRTQQEDSAVYLCASSLARDRGNQPQHFGDGTRLSIL.

Here the CDR3 reads CATSELAVDTQYF. The CDR3 coding sequence is TGTGCCACCAGTGAACTAGCCGTAGATACGCAGTATTTT. This sequence joins TRBV24-1 and TRBJ2-3; D might be TRBD2 (6 bases). Germline V gives CDR1 KGHDR, CDR2 SFDVKD. Trimming pared 4 bases from V and 5 bases from J, leaving 9 bases between. The CDR3 runs to 13 residues.

The chain recombines TRBV7-8 with TRBJ2-7; TRBD2 is a possible D gene (6 bases). The V and J ends lost 1 base and 9 bases respectively, with 7 bases between them. The CDR3 runs 11 residues. Germline values: CDR1 SGHVS, CDR2 FQNEAQ. CDR3 nucleotide sequence: TGTGCCAGCAGCTTAGGGAGGGGGCAGTACTTC. Amino acid sequence: CASSLGRGQYF.

The rearrangement joins TRBV28 to TRBJ2-2; D call uncertain. The length of the CDR3 is 12 residues. Germline lookup yields CDR1 MDHEN and CDR2 SYDVKM. Between the trimmed V and J ends, which lost 2 bases and 7 bases, there was a span of 5 bases. Here the CDR3 reads CASSLPLGELFF. CDR3 bases: TGTGCCAGCAGTTTACCCCTCGGGGAGCTGTTTTTT.

V usage is TRBV4-3 and J usage is TRBJ2-1; no definite D call. V dropped 4 bases and J dropped 6 bases, with 13 bases sitting between them. The CDR3 extends over 14 amino acids. The germline V gene has CDR1 LGHNA and CDR2 YSLEER. The CDR3 reads CASSRKSVVNEQFF. The CDR3 DNA follows: TGCGCCAGCAGCCGTAAATCAGTGGTCAATGAGCAGTTCTTC.

The chain has TRBV12-3 or TRBV12-4 and TRBJ2-7, with D possibly being TRBD1 (6 bases). Trimming stripped 2 bases from V and 5 bases from J, with 10 bases between. This CDR3 is built from 13 residues. The chain's CDR3 is CASSLTGYNEQYF. CDR3 nucleotides: TGTGCCAGCAGTTTAACAGGGTACAACGAGCAGTACTTC.

This rearrangement joins TRBV7-9 to TRBJ2-3; D call uncertain. CDR1 is SEHNR and CDR2 is FQNEAQ in the germline V gene (reference sequence). The CDR3 runs 17 residues. The germline V and J ends were trimmed by 3 bases and 2 bases, with 18 bases remaining between them. The CDR3 nucleotides are TGTGCCAGCAGCTTTAGGCCGAGCGTATTGGACACAGATACGCAGTATTTT. Translation gives CASSFRPSVLDTDTQYF.

Turning to this clone: The same CDR3 is also encoded by other DNA sequences in this sample. This chain links TRBV2 with TRBJ2-3; D uncertain. Germline assignment: CDR1 SNHLY and CDR2 FYNNEI. V gave up 4 bases and J gave up 3 bases, with 5 bases separating them. This CDR3 has 12 amino acids. The CDR3 DNA sequence: TGTGCCAGCAGTGCCCTGACAGATACGCAGTATTTT. The encoded protein is CASSALTDTQYF.

This clone was seen ten or more times. The gene calls are TRBV6-6 and TRBJ2-7; 10 positions match TRBD1. Germline-derived CDR1 and CDR2 are MNHNY and SVGAGI (reference sequence). This CDR3 has 16 amino acids. Trimming cost V 0 bases and J 7 bases; bases outside gene matches: 9. In DNA, the CDR3 is TGTGCCAGCAGTTACTCGATGCCGGACAGGGGGTATGAGCAGTACTTC. Its protein product is CASSYSMPDRGYEQYF.

The chain couples TRBV4-1 to TRBJ2-3, with D possibly being TRBD2 (6 bases). The germline CDR1 and CDR2 sequences are MGHRA and YSYEKL. CDR3 size: 16 residues. The V and J ends lost 4 bases and 3 bases respectively, with 17 bases between them. In DNA form, the CDR3 reads TGCGCCAGCAGCCTCGGAGGGGAGCTAGCAACAGATACGCAGTATTTT. This encodes CASSLGGELATDTQYF.

V gene TRBV7-9 combines with J gene TRBJ2-5, with a weak D call TRBD1 (6 bases). V lost 5 bases, J lost 6 bases, and 19 bases lay in between. The CDR3 loop spans 15 amino acids. CDR1 and CDR2 (germline): SEHNR, FQNEAQ (reference sequence). In nucleotides, the CDR3 is TGTGCCAGCAGCCCAAGATCGGGACATTTAAAGACCCAGTACTTC. It specifies CASSPRSGHLKTQYF.

The rearrangement links TRBV11-2 to TRBJ2-7; D gene ambiguous. There are 15 residues in the CDR3. Germline V gives CDR1 SGHAT, CDR2 FQNNGV. V lost 1 base and J 4 bases, leaving 14 bases between the germline ends. Here the CDR3 reads CASSLAVEIRYEQYF. The DNA of the CDR3 is TGTGCCAGCAGCTTAGCGGTGGAGATTAGATACGAGCAGTACTTC.

The rearrangement uses TRBV4-3 and TRBJ2-7; D is ambiguous. Germline V gene sequence: CDR1 LGHNA, CDR2 YSLEER. CDR3 length equals 14 residues. Trimming removed 4 bases at V and 3 bases at J, with 13 bases between. CDR3 coding DNA: TGCGCCAGCAGCCCCTTTCGCGGAGTCTACGAGCAGTACTTC. Translated: CASSPFRGVYEQYF.

The genes are TRBV27 and TRBJ2-7; TRBD1 might be the D (5 bases). The V and J ends lost 3 bases and 5 bases respectively, with 11 bases between them. The CDR3 extends over 13 amino acids. Germline V gene lookup returns CDR1 MNHEY and CDR2 SMNVEV (reference sequence). For the CDR3, the DNA is TGTGCCAGCAGTTTTTTAGGGGCCAACGAGCAGTACTTC. This sequence encodes CASSFLGANEQYF.